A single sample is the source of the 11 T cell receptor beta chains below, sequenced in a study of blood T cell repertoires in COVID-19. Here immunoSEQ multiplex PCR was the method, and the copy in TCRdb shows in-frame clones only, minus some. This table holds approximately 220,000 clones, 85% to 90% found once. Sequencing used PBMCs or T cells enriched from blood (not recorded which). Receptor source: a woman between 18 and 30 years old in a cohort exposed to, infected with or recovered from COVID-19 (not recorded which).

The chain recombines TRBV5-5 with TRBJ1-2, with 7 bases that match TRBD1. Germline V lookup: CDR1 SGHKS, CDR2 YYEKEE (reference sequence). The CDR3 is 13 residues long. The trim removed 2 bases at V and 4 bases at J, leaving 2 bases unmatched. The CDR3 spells CASSFDRAYGYTF. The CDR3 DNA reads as TGTGCCAGCAGCTTTGACAGGGCCTATGGCTACACCTTC.

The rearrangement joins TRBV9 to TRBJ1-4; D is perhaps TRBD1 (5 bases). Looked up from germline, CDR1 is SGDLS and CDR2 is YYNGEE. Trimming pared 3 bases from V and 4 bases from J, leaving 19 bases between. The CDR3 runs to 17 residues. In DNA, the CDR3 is TGTGCCAGCAGCGCATCGGTCCAGGGTCTGAGTAATGAAAAACTGTTTTTT. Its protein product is CASSASVQGLSNEKLFF. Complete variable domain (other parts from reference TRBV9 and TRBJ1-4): DSGVTQTPKHLITATGQRVTLRCSPRSGDLSVYWYQQSLDQGLQFLIQYYNGEERAKGNILERFSAQQFPDLHSELNLSSLELGDSALYFCASSASVQGLSNEKLFFGSGTQLSVL.

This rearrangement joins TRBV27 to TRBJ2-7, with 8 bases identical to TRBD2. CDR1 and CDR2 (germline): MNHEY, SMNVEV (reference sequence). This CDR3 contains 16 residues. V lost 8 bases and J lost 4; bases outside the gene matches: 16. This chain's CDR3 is CASAYWGGGRTYEQYF. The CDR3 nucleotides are TGTGCCAGCGCCTATTGGGGTGGCGGGAGGACTTACGAGCAGTACTTC.

The CDR3 region has the DNA TGTGCCAGCAGCGTAGATGAGGGCTACGAGCAGTACTTC. Translated, it gives CASSVDEGYEQYF. The gene calls are TRBV9 and TRBJ2-7; perhaps TRBD2 as D (5 bases). There are 13 residues in the CDR3. Germline V gene sequence: CDR1 SGDLS, CDR2 YYNGEE. V was trimmed by 0 bases and J by 3 bases, leaving 7 bases between them.

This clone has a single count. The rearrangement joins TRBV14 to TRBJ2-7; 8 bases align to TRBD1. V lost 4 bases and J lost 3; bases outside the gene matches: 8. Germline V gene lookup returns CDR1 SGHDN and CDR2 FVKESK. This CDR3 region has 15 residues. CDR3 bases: TGTGCCAGCAGCCCTGGACAGGGACCGGTCTACGAGCAGTACTTC. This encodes CASSPGQGPVYEQYF. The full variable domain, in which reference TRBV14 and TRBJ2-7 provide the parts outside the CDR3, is EAGVTQFPSHSVIEKGQTVTLRCDPISGHDNLYWYRRVMGKEIKFLLHFVKESKQDESGMPNNRFLAERTGGTYSTLKVQPAELEDSGVYFCASSPGQGPVYEQYFGPGTRLTVT.

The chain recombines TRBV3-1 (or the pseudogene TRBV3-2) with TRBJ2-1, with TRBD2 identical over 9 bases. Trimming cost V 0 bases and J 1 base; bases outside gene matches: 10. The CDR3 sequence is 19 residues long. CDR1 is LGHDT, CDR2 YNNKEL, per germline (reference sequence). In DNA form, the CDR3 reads TGTGCCAGCAGCCAAGATCGGGGCGGGACTAGCTCTTCCTACAATGAGCAGTTCTTC. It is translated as CASSQDRGGTSSSYNEQFF.

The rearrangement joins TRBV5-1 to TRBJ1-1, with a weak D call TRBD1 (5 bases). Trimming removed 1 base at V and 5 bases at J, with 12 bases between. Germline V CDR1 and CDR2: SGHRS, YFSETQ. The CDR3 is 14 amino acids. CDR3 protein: CASSLFLRGTEAFF. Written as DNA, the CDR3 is TGCGCCAGCAGCTTGTTCCTCCGGGGGACTGAAGCTTTCTTT.

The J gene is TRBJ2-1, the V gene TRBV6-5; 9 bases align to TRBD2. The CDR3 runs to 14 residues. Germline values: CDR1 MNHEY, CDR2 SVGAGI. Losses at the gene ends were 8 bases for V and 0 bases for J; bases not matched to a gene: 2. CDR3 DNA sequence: TGTGCCAGCGTTAGCGGGAGCTCCTACAATGAGCAGTTCTTC. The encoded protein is CASVSGSSYNEQFF.

CDR3 in DNA: TGTGCCAGCAGCCAGGACAGGGGGGTAACGAACACCGGGGAGCTGTTTTTT. Protein: CASSQDRGVTNTGELFF. V gene TRBV7-9 combines with J gene TRBJ2-2; 10 bases agree with TRBD1. From germline, CDR1 is SEHNR and CDR2 FQNEAQ (reference sequence). The CDR3 loop spans 17 amino acids. J was trimmed by 0 bases and V by 5 bases; bases with no gene match: 6.

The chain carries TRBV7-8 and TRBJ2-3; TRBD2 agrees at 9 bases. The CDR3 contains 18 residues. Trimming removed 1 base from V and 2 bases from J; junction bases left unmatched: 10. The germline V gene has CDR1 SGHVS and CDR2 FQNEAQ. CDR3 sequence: CASSLVFSSGAPTDTQYF. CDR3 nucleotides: TGTGCCAGCAGCTTAGTTTTCTCTAGCGGGGCCCCCACAGATACGCAGTATTTT.

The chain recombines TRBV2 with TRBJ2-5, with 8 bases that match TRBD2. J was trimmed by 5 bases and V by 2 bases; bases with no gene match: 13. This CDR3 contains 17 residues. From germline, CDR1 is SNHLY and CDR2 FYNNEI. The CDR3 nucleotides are TGTGCCAGCAGTGAATCCAGCGGGGGCCCCGGGGTCGAGACCCAGTACTTC. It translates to CASSESSGGPGVETQYF.